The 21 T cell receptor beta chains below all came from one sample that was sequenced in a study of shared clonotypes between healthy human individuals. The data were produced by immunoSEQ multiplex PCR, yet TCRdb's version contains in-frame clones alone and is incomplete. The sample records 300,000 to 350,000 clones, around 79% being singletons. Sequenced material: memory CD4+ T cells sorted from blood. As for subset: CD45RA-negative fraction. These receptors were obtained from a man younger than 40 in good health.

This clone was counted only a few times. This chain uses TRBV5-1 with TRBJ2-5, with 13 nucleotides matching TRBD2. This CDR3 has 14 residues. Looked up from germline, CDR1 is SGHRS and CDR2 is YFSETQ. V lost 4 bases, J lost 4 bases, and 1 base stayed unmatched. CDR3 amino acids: CASSRLAGGETQYF. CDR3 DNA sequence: TGCGCCAGCAGCCGACTAGCGGGAGGAGAGACCCAGTACTTC.

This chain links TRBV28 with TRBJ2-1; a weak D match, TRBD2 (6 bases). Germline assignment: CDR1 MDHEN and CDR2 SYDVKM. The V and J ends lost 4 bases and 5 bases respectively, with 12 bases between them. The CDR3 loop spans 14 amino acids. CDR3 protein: CASSWGLRDNEQFF. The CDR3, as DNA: TGTGCCAGCAGTTGGGGACTGAGGGACAATGAGCAGTTCTTC.

Written as DNA, the CDR3 is TGTGCCTGGAGTGTTGGTGGGGCCAACGTCCTGACTTTC. Encoded protein: CAWSVGGANVLTF. V gene TRBV30 combines with J gene TRBJ2-6; D is uncertain. Per the germline V gene, CDR1 is GTSNPN and CDR2 is SVGIG (reference sequence). With 0 bases removed from V and 3 bases from J, the gap between germline ends came to 3 bases. The CDR3 sequence is 13 residues long. The whole variable domain, remainder taken from reference TRBV30 and TRBJ2-6, is SQTIHQWPATLVQPVGSPLSLECTVEGTSNPNLYWYRQAAGRGLQLLFYSVGIGQISSEVPQNLSASRPQDRQFILSSKKLLLSDSGFYLCAWSVGGANVLTFGAGSRLTVL.

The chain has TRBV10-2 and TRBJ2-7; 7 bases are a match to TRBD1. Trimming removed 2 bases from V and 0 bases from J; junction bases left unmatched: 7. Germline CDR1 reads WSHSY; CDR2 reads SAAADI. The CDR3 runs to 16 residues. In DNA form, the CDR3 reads TGCGCCAGCAGTGAGAGGGAGACAGGGACCTCCTACGAGCAGTACTTC. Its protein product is CASSERETGTSYEQYF.

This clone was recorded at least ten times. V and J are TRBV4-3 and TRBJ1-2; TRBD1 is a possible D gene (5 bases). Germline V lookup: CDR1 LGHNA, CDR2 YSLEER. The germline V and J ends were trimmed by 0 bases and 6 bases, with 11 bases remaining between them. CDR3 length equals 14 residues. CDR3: CASSQDAGFNGYTF. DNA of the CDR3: TGCGCCAGCAGCCAAGATGCAGGGTTCAATGGCTACACCTTC.

The CDR3 region is CASNPGQNTGELFF. CDR3 nucleotide sequence: TGTGCCAGCAACCCGGGACAGAACACCGGGGAGCTGTTTTTT. The chain combines TRBV7-9 with TRBJ2-2, with D possibly being TRBD1 (6 bases). Between the trimmed V and J ends, which lost 7 bases and 1 base, there was a span of 10 bases. The CDR3 length is 14 residues. The V gene's germline CDR1 is SEHNR and CDR2 FQNEAQ (reference sequence).

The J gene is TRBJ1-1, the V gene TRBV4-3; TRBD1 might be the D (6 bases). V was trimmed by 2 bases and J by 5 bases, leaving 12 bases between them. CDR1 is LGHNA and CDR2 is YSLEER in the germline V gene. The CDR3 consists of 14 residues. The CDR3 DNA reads TGCGCCAGCAGCCAATGGGGAGGGGGTACTGAAGCTTTCTTT. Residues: CASSQWGGGTEAFF.

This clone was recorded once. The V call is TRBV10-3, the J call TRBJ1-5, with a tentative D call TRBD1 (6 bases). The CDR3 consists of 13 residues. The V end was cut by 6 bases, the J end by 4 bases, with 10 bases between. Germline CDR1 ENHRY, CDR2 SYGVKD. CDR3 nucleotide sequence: TGTGCCATCAGGGGACAAGATAATCAGCCCCAGCATTTT. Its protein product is CAIRGQDNQPQHF.

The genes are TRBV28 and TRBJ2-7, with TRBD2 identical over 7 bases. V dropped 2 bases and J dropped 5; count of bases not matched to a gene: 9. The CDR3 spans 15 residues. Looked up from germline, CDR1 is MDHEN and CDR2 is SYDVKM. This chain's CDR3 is CASSLAGRGRHEQYF. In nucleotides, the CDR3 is TGTGCCAGCAGTTTAGCGGGGAGGGGACGTCACGAGCAGTACTTC.

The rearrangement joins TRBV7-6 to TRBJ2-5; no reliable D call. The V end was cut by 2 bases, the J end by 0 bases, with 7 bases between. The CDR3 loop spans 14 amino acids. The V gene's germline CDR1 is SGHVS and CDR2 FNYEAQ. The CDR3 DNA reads TGTGCCAGCAGCTTAAACACCAACCAAGAGACCCAGTACTTC. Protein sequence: CASSLNTNQETQYF. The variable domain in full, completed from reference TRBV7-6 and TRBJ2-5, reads GAGVSQSPRYKVTKRGQDVALRCDPISGHVSLYWYRQALGQGPEFLTYFNYEAQQDKSGLPNDRFSAERPEGSISTLTIQRTEQRDSAMYRCASSLNTNQETQYFGPGTRLLVL.

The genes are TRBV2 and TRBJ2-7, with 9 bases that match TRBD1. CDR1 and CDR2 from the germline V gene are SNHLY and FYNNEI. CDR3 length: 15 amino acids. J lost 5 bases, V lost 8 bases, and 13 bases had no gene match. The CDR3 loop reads CASQKLGQGMDEQYF. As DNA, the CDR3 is TGTGCCAGCCAGAAACTGGGACAGGGTATGGACGAGCAGTACTTC.

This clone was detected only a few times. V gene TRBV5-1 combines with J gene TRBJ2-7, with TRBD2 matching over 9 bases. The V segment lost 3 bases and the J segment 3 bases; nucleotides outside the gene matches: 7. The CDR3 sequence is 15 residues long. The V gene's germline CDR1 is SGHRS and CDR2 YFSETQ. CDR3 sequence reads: CASSWDGTSFYEQYF. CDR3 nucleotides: TGCGCCAGCAGCTGGGACGGGACTAGCTTCTACGAGCAGTACTTC.

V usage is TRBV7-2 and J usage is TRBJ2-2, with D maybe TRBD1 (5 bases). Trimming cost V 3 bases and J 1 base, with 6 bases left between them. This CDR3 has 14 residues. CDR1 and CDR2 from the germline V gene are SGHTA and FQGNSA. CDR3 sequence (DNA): TGTGCCAGCAGCTTTGACAGGAACACCGGGGAGCTGTTTTTT. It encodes CASSFDRNTGELFF.

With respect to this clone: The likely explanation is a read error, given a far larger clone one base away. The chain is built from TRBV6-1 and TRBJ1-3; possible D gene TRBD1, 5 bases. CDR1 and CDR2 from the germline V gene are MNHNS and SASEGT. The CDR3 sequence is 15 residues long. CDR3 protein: CANSENRFSGNTIYF. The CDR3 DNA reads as TGTGCCAACAGTGAGAACAGGTTCTCTGGAAACACCATATATTTT.

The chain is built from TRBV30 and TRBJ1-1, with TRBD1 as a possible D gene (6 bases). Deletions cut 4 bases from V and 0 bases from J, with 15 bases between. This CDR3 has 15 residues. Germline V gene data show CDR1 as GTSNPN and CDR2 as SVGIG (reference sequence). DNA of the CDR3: TGTGCCTGGAACCGCCAGGGGCGCATGAACACTGAAGCTTTCTTT. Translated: CAWNRQGRMNTEAFF.

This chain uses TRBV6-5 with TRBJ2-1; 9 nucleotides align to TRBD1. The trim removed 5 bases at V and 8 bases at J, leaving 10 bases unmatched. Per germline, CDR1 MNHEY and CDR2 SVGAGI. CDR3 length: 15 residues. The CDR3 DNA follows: TGTGCCAGCAGTCTAACAGGGGGCCTCGCCGATGAGCAGTTCTTC. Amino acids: CASSLTGGLADEQFF.

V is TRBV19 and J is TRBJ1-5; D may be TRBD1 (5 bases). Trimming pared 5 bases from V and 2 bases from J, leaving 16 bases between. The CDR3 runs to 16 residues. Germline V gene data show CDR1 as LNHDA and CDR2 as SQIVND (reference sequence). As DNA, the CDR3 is TGTGCCAGTAGTGTACCCGGGAGGGGAGGCAATCAGCCCCAGCATTTT. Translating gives CASSVPGRGGNQPQHF.

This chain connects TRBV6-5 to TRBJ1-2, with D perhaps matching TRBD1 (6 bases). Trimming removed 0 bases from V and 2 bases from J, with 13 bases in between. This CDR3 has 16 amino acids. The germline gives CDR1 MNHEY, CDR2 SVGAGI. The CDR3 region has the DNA TGTGCCAGCAGTTACTCTTGGGGGGGGGCGAACTATGGCTACACCTTC. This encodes CASSYSWGGANYGYTF.

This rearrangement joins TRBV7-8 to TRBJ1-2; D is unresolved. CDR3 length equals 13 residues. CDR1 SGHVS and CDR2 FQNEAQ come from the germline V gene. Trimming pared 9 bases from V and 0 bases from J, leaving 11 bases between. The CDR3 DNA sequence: TGTGCCAGTAGTCGAGAGCCTAACTATGGCTACACCTTC. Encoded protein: CASSREPNYGYTF.

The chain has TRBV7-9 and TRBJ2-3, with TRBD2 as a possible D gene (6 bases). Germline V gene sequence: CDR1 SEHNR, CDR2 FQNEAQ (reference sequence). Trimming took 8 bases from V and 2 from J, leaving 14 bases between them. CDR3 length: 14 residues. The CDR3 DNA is TGTGCCAGCTCGCAGGAGGGGACCACAGATACGCAGTATTTT. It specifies CASSQEGTTDTQYF.

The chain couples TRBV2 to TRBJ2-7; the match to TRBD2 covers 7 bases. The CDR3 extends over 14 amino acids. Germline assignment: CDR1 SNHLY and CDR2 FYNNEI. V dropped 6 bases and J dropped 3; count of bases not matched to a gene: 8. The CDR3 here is CASRAGDWDYEQYF. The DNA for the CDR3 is TGTGCCAGCAGGGCGGGGGACTGGGACTACGAGCAGTACTTC.